This record concerns one T cell receptor (beta chain) sequence. The data were taken from a study of blood T cells in healthy people across ages. Study as a whole: Template switching caught about one barcoded beta molecule for each two T cells.

The length of the CDR3 is 16 residues. Looked up from germline, CDR1 is DFQATT and CDR2 is SNEGSKA (reference sequence). The V gene end was trimmed by 1 base and the J gene end by 4 bases; junction bases not matched to a gene: 10. Primers used in a second PCR of roughly 6 to 11 cycles were a sample-barcoded 5' primer and a J-beta primer mix. Template switching added a 12-random-nucleotide identifier to every cDNA molecule. One entry per CDR3 protein results from TCRdb running MiXCR on the 5' RACE reads. The table shows 700,000 or so distinct CDR3 sequences, with about 24% occurring only once. Isolated per sample were at least 6 million PBMCs.

This sequence joins TRBV20-1 and TRBJ2-7; 10 nucleotides line up with TRBD1. The material sequenced was blood. The TCR comes from a man in his sixties or seventies in good health. CDR3 DNA sequence: TGCAGTGCTAGAGCCTTCGTCCGGGACAGGGGTTACGAGCAGTACTTC. Protein sequence: CSARAFVRDRGYEQYF.